Here is one T cell receptor beta chain with its context. This sample was taken from a study of T cells in tumors after PD-1 blockade. Study summary: No patient had prior checkpoint blockade, systemic immunosuppression, or radiotherapy within 4 weeks. Daily vismodegib 150 mg continued in a subset of anti-PD-1-treated patients.

Genomic DNA template from tumor biopsies or peripheral blood, 616 ng to 6,004 ng input. The method was immunoSEQ multiplex PCR; TCRdb's version includes in-frame clones alone and lacks a portion of them. The sample shows tens of thousands of clones, 81% of them seen only once. Sample: PBMCs, taken before anti-PD-1 treatment. The source of this sequence is a human donor with basal cell carcinoma.

CDR3 bases: TGTGCCAGCAGCGAAAGGGACAGAGGGGCAAGTTCACCCCTCCACTTT. Protein sequence: CASSERDRGASSPLHF. The genes are TRBV2 and TRBJ1-6; 7 bases match TRBD1. The V gene end was trimmed by 6 bases and the J gene end by 9 bases; junction bases not matched to a gene: 14. The germline gives CDR1 SNHLY, CDR2 FYNNEI. CDR3 length: 16 residues.